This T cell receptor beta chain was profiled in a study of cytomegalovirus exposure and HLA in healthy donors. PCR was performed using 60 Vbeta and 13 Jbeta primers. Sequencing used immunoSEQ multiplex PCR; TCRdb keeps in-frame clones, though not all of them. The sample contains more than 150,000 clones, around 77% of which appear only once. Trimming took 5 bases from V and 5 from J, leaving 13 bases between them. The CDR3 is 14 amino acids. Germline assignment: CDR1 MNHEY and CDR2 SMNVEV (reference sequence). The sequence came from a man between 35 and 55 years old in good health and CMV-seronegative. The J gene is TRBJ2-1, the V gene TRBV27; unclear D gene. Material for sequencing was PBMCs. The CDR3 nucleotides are TGTGCCAGCAGTAGGTACAGCACCAACAATGAGCAGTTCTTC. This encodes CASSRYSTNNEQFF.